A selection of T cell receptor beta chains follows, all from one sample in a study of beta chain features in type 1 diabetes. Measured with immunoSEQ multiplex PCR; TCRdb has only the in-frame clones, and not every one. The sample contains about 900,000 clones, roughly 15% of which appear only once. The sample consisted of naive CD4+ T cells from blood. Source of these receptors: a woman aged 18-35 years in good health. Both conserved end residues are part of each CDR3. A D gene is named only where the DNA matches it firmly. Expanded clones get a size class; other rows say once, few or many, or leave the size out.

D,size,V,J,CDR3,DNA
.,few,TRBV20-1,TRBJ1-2,CSVRTLYGYTF,TGCAGTGTCCGGACCCTCTATGGCTACACCTTC
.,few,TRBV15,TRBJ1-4,CATSRRGRTNEKLFF,TGTGCCACCAGCCGACGGGGGCGCACTAATGAAAAACTGTTTTTT
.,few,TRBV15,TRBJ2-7,CATSRDLAEGAYEQYF,TGTGCCACCAGCAGAGATCTGGCTGAGGGGGCCTACGAGCAGTACTTC
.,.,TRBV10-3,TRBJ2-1,CAISSRTVGDEQFF,TGTGCCATCAGTTCCCGGACTGTTGGGGATGAGCAGTTCTTC
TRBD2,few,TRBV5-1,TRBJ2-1,CASSLLAAYNEQFF,TGCGCCAGCAGCTTACTAGCGGCATACAATGAGCAGTTCTTC
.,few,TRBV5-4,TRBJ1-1,CASGQIHMNTEAFF,TGTGCCAGCGGACAGATACACATGAACACTGAAGCTTTCTTT
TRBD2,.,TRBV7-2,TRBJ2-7,CASSLAGGGAYEQYF,TGTGCCAGCAGCTTAGCCGGCGGGGGGGCCTACGAGCAGTACTTC
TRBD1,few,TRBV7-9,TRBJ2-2,CASSTYSTGATNTGELFF,TGTGCCAGCAGCACTTACTCGACAGGGGCGACGAACACCGGGGAGCTGTTTTTT
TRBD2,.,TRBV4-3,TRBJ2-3,CASSHGLENTQYF,TGCGCCAGCAGCCACGGACTAGAAAATACGCAGTATTTT
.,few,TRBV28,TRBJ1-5,CASSLASGMYNQPQHF,TGTGCCAGCAGTTTAGCCTCCGGGATGTACAATCAGCCCCAGCATTTT
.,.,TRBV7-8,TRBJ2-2,CASSLAGGPTGELFF,TGTGCCAGCAGCTTAGCAGGGGGGCCCACCGGGGAGCTGTTTTTT
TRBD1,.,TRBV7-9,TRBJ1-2,CASSGQGQGVDGYTF,TGTGCCAGCAGCGGACAGGGCCAAGGGGTGGATGGCTACACCTTC
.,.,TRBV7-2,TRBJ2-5,CASSSSLGTQYF,TGTGCCAGCAGCTCCTCCCTGGGGACCCAGTACTTC
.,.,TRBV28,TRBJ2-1,CASSLGAFRDWRRWEQFF,TGTGCCAGCAGTTTGGGGGCATTTCGGGACTGGCGGCGGTGGGAGCAGTTCTTC
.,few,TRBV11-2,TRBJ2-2,CASSLDLFRGVGPGELFF,TGTGCCAGCAGCTTAGACCTCTTTCGGGGAGTTGGGCCCGGGGAGCTGTTTTTT
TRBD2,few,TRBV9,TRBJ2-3,CASSAHTGLAADTQYF,TGTGCCAGCAGCGCACACACGGGACTAGCGGCAGATACGCAGTATTTT
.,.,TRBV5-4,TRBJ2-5,CASSLGRTQETQYF,TGTGCCAGCAGCTTGGGGCGGACCCAAGAGACCCAGTACTTC